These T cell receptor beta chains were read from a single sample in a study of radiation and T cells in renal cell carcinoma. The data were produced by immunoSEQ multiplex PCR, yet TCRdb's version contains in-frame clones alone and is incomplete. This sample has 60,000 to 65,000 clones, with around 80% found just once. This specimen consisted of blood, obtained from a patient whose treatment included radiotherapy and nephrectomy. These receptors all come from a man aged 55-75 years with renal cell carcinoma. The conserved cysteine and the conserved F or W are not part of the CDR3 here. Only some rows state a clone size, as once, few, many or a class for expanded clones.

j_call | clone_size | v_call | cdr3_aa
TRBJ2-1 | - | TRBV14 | ASSHRQGIRDNEQF
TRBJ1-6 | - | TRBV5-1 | ASSPGTGGLNSPLH
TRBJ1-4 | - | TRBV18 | ASSPTARDHNEKLF
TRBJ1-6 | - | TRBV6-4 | ASSRDRENNSPLH
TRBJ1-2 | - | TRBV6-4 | ASSGDRGYGYT
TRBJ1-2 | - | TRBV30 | AWSVQGTNYGYT
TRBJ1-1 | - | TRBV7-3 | ASSPSINTEAF
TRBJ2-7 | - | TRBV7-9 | ASSLSGGGEQY
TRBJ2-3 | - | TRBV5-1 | ASSLSGTIEY
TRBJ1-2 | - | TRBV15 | ATSRDGTASYT
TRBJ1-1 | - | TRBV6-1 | ASSAGQGAEAF
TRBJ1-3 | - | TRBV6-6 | ATRTAYSGNTIY
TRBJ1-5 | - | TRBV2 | ASSAGGKQPQH
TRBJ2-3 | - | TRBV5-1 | ASSLVGTSSPSSTDTQY
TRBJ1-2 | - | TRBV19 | ASSQTTGLRGYT
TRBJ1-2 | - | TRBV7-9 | ASSLASYGYT
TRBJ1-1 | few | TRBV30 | AWSVGRWGTEAF